Listed here are 4 T cell receptor beta chains from one sample, sequenced in a study of regulatory T cells in long-lasting Graves disease. To make TCR beta libraries, researchers used iRepertoire HTBI primers and Arm-PCR of CDR3 regions. TCRdb itself ran the multiplex PCR reads through MiXCR, one entry per CDR3 protein. The sample records 360,000 or so distinct CDR3 sequences, over 15% being singletons. Time point given: newly diagnosed GD, antithyroid drugs for less than 3 months. Following extraction of RNA from PBMCs, that RNA was used to make the TCR library. The data were also submitted as part of a second study, on T cells in Graves' hyperthyroidism and ophthalmopathy.

This sample comprised peripheral blood mononuclear cells (PBMCs), obtained at new diagnosis, from a patient treated with antithyroid drugs. Receptors originate from a man aged 35 to 55 with Graves disease.

This clonotype was seen repeatedly, ten times or more. CDR3 amino acids: CASSPGLLGLDTQYF. CDR3 DNA: TGTGCCAGCAGTCCGGGACTCCTGGGTTTAGATACGCAGTATTTT. The chain uses TRBV12-3 or TRBV12-4 and TRBJ2-3; perhaps TRBD2 as D (6 bases). With 5 bases removed from V and 5 bases from J, the gap between germline ends came to 17 bases. There are 15 residues in the CDR3.

This clonotype has ten or more counts. The V gene is TRBV20-1, the J gene TRBJ1-1; tentatively, D is TRBD1 (6 bases). Germline-derived CDR1 and CDR2 are DFQATT and SNEGSKA (reference sequence). This CDR3 contains 14 residues. The V end was cut by 0 bases, the J end by 3 bases, with 11 bases between. The CDR3 loop reads CSAREGGRDTEAFF. The CDR3 DNA reads TGCAGTGCTAGAGAGGGGGGCCGGGACACTGAAGCTTTCTTT.

Ten or more counts support this clonotype. The rearrangement uses TRBV5-1 and TRBJ2-7; D may correspond to TRBD1 or TRBD2 (6 bases each). Germline lookup yields CDR1 SGHRS and CDR2 YFSETQ. The CDR3 has 14 amino acids. The V gene lost 5 bases and the J gene lost 3 bases, with 15 bases spanning the gap. The CDR3 protein is CASSSGGQYYEQYF. DNA for the CDR3: TGCGCCAGCAGTTCCGGGGGACAATACTACGAGCAGTACTTC.

At least ten counts were recorded for this clonotype. The chain has TRBV29-1 and TRBJ2-3; the D is unclear. Trimming took off 4 bases at V and 6 bases at J, with 8 bases between the two ends. Germline V gene data show CDR1 as SQVTM and CDR2 as ANQGSEA. The CDR3 extends over 11 amino acids. This CDR3 is CSVGWYDTQYF. CDR3 in DNA: TGCAGCGTTGGTTGGTACGATACGCAGTATTTT.